A selection of T cell receptor beta chains follows, all from one sample in a study of blood T cell repertoires in COVID-19. This table comes from immunoSEQ multiplex PCR, and its TCRdb copy is limited to in-frame clones, with some not included. Altogether roughly 340,000 clones are present, under 95% being singletons, with the ten largest covering roughly 3.3%. Input material: peripheral blood. The receptor source for this set is a woman aged 18-29 years who had recovered from COVID-19. CDR3s include the opening cysteine and the closing phenylalanine or tryptophan. A D gene is named only where the DNA matches it firmly. Some rows have no size entry. The others give once, few or many, or a class for an expanded clone.

clone_size: -
d_call: TRBD1
v_call: TRBV5-1
j_call: TRBJ2-5
cdr3_nt: TGCGCCAGCAGCTTGGGTCAGGGGGCAGGGGAGACCCAGTACTTC
cdr3_aa: CASSLGQGAGETQYF

clone_size: -
d_call: TRBD2
v_call: TRBV27
j_call: TRBJ2-1
cdr3_nt: TGTGCCAGCAGTTTAATCCCCCTAGCGGAGTACAATGAGCAGTTCTTC
cdr3_aa: CASSLIPLAEYNEQFF

clone_size: few
d_call: -
v_call: TRBV28
j_call: TRBJ1-1
cdr3_nt: TGTGCCAGCAGCCCTTTTCAGGGAACGGCAGCTTTCTTT
cdr3_aa: CASSPFQGTAAFF

clone_size: -
d_call: -
v_call: TRBV29-1
j_call: TRBJ2-1
cdr3_nt: TGCAGCGTTCCACTCTCCCCCAATGAGCAGTTCTTC
cdr3_aa: CSVPLSPNEQFF

clone_size: -
d_call: TRBD1
v_call: TRBV24-1
j_call: TRBJ2-1
cdr3_nt: TGTGCCACCAGTGACCGTGACAGGGCGGCGGTCAATGAGCAGTTCTTC
cdr3_aa: CATSDRDRAAVNEQFF

clone_size: once
d_call: -
v_call: TRBV27
j_call: TRBJ2-5
cdr3_nt: TGTGCCAGCAGATTCGGGGAGACCCAGTACTTC
cdr3_aa: CASRFGETQYF

clone_size: once
d_call: -
v_call: TRBV7-8
j_call: TRBJ1-1
cdr3_nt: TGTGCCAGCAGCTTAGGGAGGGGAGGGACTGAAGCTTTCTTT
cdr3_aa: CASSLGRGGTEAFF

clone_size: once
d_call: -
v_call: TRBV15
j_call: TRBJ2-1
cdr3_nt: TGTGCCACCAGCAAATCCGGGGATGAGCAGTTCTTC
cdr3_aa: CATSKSGDEQFF

clone_size: -
d_call: TRBD2
v_call: TRBV10-2
j_call: TRBJ2-2
cdr3_nt: TGCGCCAGCAGTGAGCCCCAGGGCGGGGGGACCGGGGAGCTGTTTTTT
cdr3_aa: CASSEPQGGGTGELFF

clone_size: once
d_call: TRBD2
v_call: TRBV7-2
j_call: TRBJ2-3
cdr3_nt: TGTGCCAGTCGGCTTAGCGGGAGGGCTGATACGCAGTATTTT
cdr3_aa: CASRLSGRADTQYF

clone_size: -
d_call: -
v_call: TRBV13
j_call: TRBJ2-2
cdr3_nt: TGTGCCAGCAGCTTATCAACTGCCACCGGGGAGCTGTTTTTT
cdr3_aa: CASSLSTATGELFF

clone_size: -
d_call: TRBD2
v_call: TRBV9
j_call: TRBJ2-1
cdr3_nt: TGTGCCAGCAGCTTAGCCGGGACTAGGTCTGAGGAGCAGTTCTTC
cdr3_aa: CASSLAGTRSEEQFF

clone_size: few
d_call: TRBD2
v_call: TRBV9
j_call: TRBJ2-1
cdr3_nt: TGTGCCAGCAGCGTCAGCGGGAGCTCCTACAATGAGCAGTTCTTC
cdr3_aa: CASSVSGSSYNEQFF

clone_size: -
d_call: TRBD1
v_call: TRBV5-1
j_call: TRBJ1-2
cdr3_nt: TGCGCCAGCAGCCTACAGGGGGGTGTCTACGGCTACACCTTC
cdr3_aa: CASSLQGGVYGYTF

clone_size: -
d_call: -
v_call: TRBV2
j_call: TRBJ2-1
cdr3_nt: TGTGCCAGCGCTCCCCTCCAGGGGTCCTACAATGAGCAGTTCTTC
cdr3_aa: CASAPLQGSYNEQFF

clone_size: -
d_call: TRBD2
v_call: TRBV9
j_call: TRBJ2-1
cdr3_nt: TGTGCCAGCAGCGTAGGCCCCGGACCTAGCGGGATGGAGCAGTTCTTC
cdr3_aa: CASSVGPGPSGMEQFF

clone_size: -
d_call: -
v_call: TRBV15
j_call: TRBJ1-2
cdr3_nt: TGTGCCACCAGCAGAGATGGGACAATAGACTATGGCTACACCTTC
cdr3_aa: CATSRDGTIDYGYTF

clone_size: -
d_call: TRBD2
v_call: TRBV5-1
j_call: TRBJ2-1
cdr3_nt: TGCGCCAGCAGCTTAGGGACTAGCAGGAACAATGAGCAGTTCTTC
cdr3_aa: CASSLGTSRNNEQFF

clone_size: -
d_call: TRBD1
v_call: TRBV19
j_call: TRBJ1-4
cdr3_nt: TGTGCCAGTAGGAGGGGGCAAACTAATGAAAAACTGTTTTTT
cdr3_aa: CASRRGQTNEKLFF

clone_size: -
d_call: TRBD1
v_call: TRBV6-6
j_call: TRBJ2-2
cdr3_nt: TGTGCCAGCACCCCTTGGGGACAGACTAACACCGGGGAGCTGTTTTTT
cdr3_aa: CASTPWGQTNTGELFF

clone_size: -
d_call: -
v_call: TRBV9
j_call: TRBJ2-5
cdr3_nt: TGTGCCAGCAGCGTCACAGGTCGAGAGACCCAGTACTTC
cdr3_aa: CASSVTGRETQYF

clone_size: -
d_call: -
v_call: TRBV5-1
j_call: TRBJ2-3
cdr3_nt: TGCGCCAGCAGCAACAGCAGAGACACAGATACGCAGTATTTT
cdr3_aa: CASSNSRDTDTQYF

clone_size: -
d_call: -
v_call: TRBV4-1
j_call: TRBJ1-1
cdr3_nt: TGCGCCAGCAGCCAGACACAGGGAGTTTGGACTGAAGCTTTCTTT
cdr3_aa: CASSQTQGVWTEAFF

clone_size: -
d_call: -
v_call: TRBV9
j_call: TRBJ2-2
cdr3_nt: TGTGCCAGCAGCGGAGGATATGAGGCAGGGCTGGTCACCGGGGAGCTGTTTTTT
cdr3_aa: CASSGGYEAGLVTGELFF

clone_size: -
d_call: TRBD1
v_call: TRBV9
j_call: TRBJ1-2
cdr3_nt: TGTGCCAGCAGCGGGGGACAGGGGTGGATCTATGGCTACACCTTC
cdr3_aa: CASSGGQGWIYGYTF

clone_size: -
d_call: -
v_call: TRBV29-1
j_call: TRBJ2-1
cdr3_nt: TGCAGCGTTATGACAGCTTCCTACAATGAGCAGTTCTTC
cdr3_aa: CSVMTASYNEQFF

clone_size: once
d_call: TRBD2
v_call: TRBV30
j_call: TRBJ2-1
cdr3_nt: TGTGCCTGCCACCCCGGGACTAACATCAATGAGCAGTTCTTC
cdr3_aa: CACHPGTNINEQFF

clone_size: -
d_call: -
v_call: TRBV19
j_call: TRBJ1-1
cdr3_nt: TGTGCCAGTAGTACGAACAGGGTATCCGAAGCTTTCTTT
cdr3_aa: CASSTNRVSEAFF

clone_size: -
d_call: -
v_call: TRBV3-1/TRBV3-2
j_call: TRBJ1-5
cdr3_nt: TGTGCCAGCAGCCAAGATTGGAGGTTAGGGAGCAATCAGCCCCAGCATTTT
cdr3_aa: CASSQDWRLGSNQPQHF

clone_size: -
d_call: -
v_call: TRBV4-3
j_call: TRBJ1-4
cdr3_nt: TGCGCCAGCAGCCAAGATGTGGGAGCTGGGTGGGAAGAAGAAAAACTGTTTTTT
cdr3_aa: CASSQDVGAGWEEEKLFF

clone_size: once
d_call: -
v_call: TRBV18
j_call: TRBJ2-1
cdr3_nt: TGTGCCAGCTCACCCGGTAATGAGCAGTTCTTC
cdr3_aa: CASSPGNEQFF

clone_size: -
d_call: -
v_call: TRBV10-3
j_call: TRBJ2-1
cdr3_nt: TGTGCCATCAGTGAAGTGGGCAGGTGGGACAATGAGCAGTTCTTC
cdr3_aa: CAISEVGRWDNEQFF

clone_size: -
d_call: -
v_call: TRBV4-1
j_call: TRBJ1-3
cdr3_nt: TGCGCCAGCAGCCAAGATCGGGGGGGAGACACCATATATTTT
cdr3_aa: CASSQDRGGDTIYF

clone_size: -
d_call: TRBD1
v_call: TRBV19
j_call: TRBJ2-3
cdr3_nt: TGTGCCAGTAGGCCCGGGACAGGACACACAGATACGCAGTATTTT
cdr3_aa: CASRPGTGHTDTQYF

clone_size: -
d_call: TRBD2
v_call: TRBV10-1
j_call: TRBJ2-1
cdr3_nt: TGCGCCAGCAGTGAGGAGCTAGCGGGATCCCGTCTCTACAATGAGCAGTTCTTC
cdr3_aa: CASSEELAGSRLYNEQFF

clone_size: once
d_call: TRBD1
v_call: TRBV3-1/TRBV3-2
j_call: TRBJ1-1
cdr3_nt: TGTGCCAGCAGCCTAAGGACAGGGCGGAACACTGAAGCTTTCTTT
cdr3_aa: CASSLRTGRNTEAFF

clone_size: -
d_call: TRBD2
v_call: TRBV6-2/TRBV6-3
j_call: TRBJ2-1
cdr3_nt: TGTGCCAGCAGTTACTCGAGGGGACTAGCGGCCTACAATGAGCAGTTCTTC
cdr3_aa: CASSYSRGLAAYNEQFF

clone_size: -
d_call: -
v_call: TRBV7-2
j_call: TRBJ2-3
cdr3_nt: TGTGCCAGCAGCTTAGCCACCGGGTCAGATACGCAGTATTTT
cdr3_aa: CASSLATGSDTQYF

clone_size: -
d_call: TRBD2
v_call: TRBV6-2/TRBV6-3
j_call: TRBJ2-3
cdr3_nt: TGTGCCAGCAGTTACTCGATACTCGGGACTAGTGTGGGAGATACGCAGTATTTT
cdr3_aa: CASSYSILGTSVGDTQYF

clone_size: -
d_call: -
v_call: TRBV6-2/TRBV6-3
j_call: TRBJ2-1
cdr3_nt: TGTGCCAGCAGTTACGGAGGGTCGTACAATGAGCAGTTCTTC
cdr3_aa: CASSYGGSYNEQFF

clone_size: -
d_call: TRBD1
v_call: TRBV9
j_call: TRBJ2-4
cdr3_nt: TGTGCCAGCAGCCCGTCAGGGGGCAGTAACATTCAGTACTTC
cdr3_aa: CASSPSGGSNIQYF

clone_size: -
d_call: -
v_call: TRBV5-1
j_call: TRBJ2-3
cdr3_nt: TGCGCCAGCAGCTTGTCCCTAGTGAAAGCAGATACGCAGTATTTT
cdr3_aa: CASSLSLVKADTQYF

clone_size: -
d_call: -
v_call: TRBV12-3/TRBV12-4
j_call: TRBJ1-3
cdr3_nt: TGTGCCAGCAGTACCAACTCAGGAAACACCATATATTTT
cdr3_aa: CASSTNSGNTIYF

clone_size: -
d_call: -
v_call: TRBV5-6
j_call: TRBJ1-4
cdr3_nt: TGTGCCAGCAGACGTATGACAGGCACTAATGAAAAACTGTTTTTT
cdr3_aa: CASRRMTGTNEKLFF

clone_size: -
d_call: -
v_call: TRBV11-2
j_call: TRBJ2-1
cdr3_nt: TGTGCCAGCAGTTCGGCCGACATGTTTGAGCAGTTCTTC
cdr3_aa: CASSSADMFEQFF

clone_size: -
d_call: TRBD1
v_call: TRBV2
j_call: TRBJ2-5
cdr3_nt: TGTGCCAGCAGTAAGGAGACAGGGCTCCAAGAGACCCAGTACTTC
cdr3_aa: CASSKETGLQETQYF

clone_size: -
d_call: -
v_call: TRBV24-1
j_call: TRBJ2-3
cdr3_nt: TGTGCCACCAGAATTACCCCACGGGATACGCAGTATTTT
cdr3_aa: CATRITPRDTQYF

clone_size: -
d_call: -
v_call: TRBV20-1
j_call: TRBJ2-1
cdr3_nt: TGCAGTGCTAGTAGGGACAAAGCCTACAATGAGCAGTTCTTC
cdr3_aa: CSASRDKAYNEQFF

clone_size: -
d_call: TRBD1
v_call: TRBV15
j_call: TRBJ2-4
cdr3_nt: TGTGCCACCAGCAGCGGATGGGACAGGGTTGGCATTCAGTACTTC
cdr3_aa: CATSSGWDRVGIQYF

clone_size: -
d_call: -
v_call: TRBV5-8
j_call: TRBJ2-3
cdr3_nt: TGTGCCAGCAGCTGGGGGGTACAGGGCACAGATACGCAGTATTTT
cdr3_aa: CASSWGVQGTDTQYF

clone_size: -
d_call: -
v_call: TRBV30
j_call: TRBJ1-1
cdr3_nt: TGTGCCTGGAGTGTATCGCTCAGGAACACTGAAGCTTTCTTT
cdr3_aa: CAWSVSLRNTEAFF

clone_size: -
d_call: TRBD2
v_call: TRBV11-3
j_call: TRBJ2-5
cdr3_nt: TGTGCCAGCAGCTCTAGAGGAGCGGGAAAGGAGGAGACCCAGTACTTC
cdr3_aa: CASSSRGAGKEETQYF

clone_size: -
d_call: TRBD1
v_call: TRBV19
j_call: TRBJ2-1
cdr3_nt: TGTGCCAGTAGTATAACCCGGGACAGGGGCTACAATGAGCAGTTCTTC
cdr3_aa: CASSITRDRGYNEQFF

clone_size: -
d_call: TRBD2
v_call: TRBV4-3
j_call: TRBJ2-5
cdr3_nt: TGCGCCAGCAGCCAAGATGCCCTAGCGGGTCGAGAGACCCAGTACTTC
cdr3_aa: CASSQDALAGRETQYF

clone_size: -
d_call: -
v_call: TRBV5-1
j_call: TRBJ2-1
cdr3_nt: TGCGCCAGCAGCTTGGCCATCTCGGGACTGTACAATGAGCAGTTCTTC
cdr3_aa: CASSLAISGLYNEQFF

clone_size: -
d_call: -
v_call: TRBV12-3/TRBV12-4
j_call: TRBJ2-2
cdr3_nt: TGTGCCAGCAGTTTAATTTTAACCGGGGAGCTGTTTTTT
cdr3_aa: CASSLILTGELFF

clone_size: -
d_call: TRBD2
v_call: TRBV7-2
j_call: TRBJ2-3
cdr3_nt: TGTGCCAGCAGCGGCTGGGCGCGGGAGGGCACAGATACGCAGTATTTT
cdr3_aa: CASSGWAREGTDTQYF

clone_size: -
d_call: -
v_call: TRBV30
j_call: TRBJ2-1
cdr3_nt: TGTGCCTGGAGTGTCTCTCGGGAGTCCCATGAGCAGTTCTTC
cdr3_aa: CAWSVSRESHEQFF

clone_size: -
d_call: -
v_call: TRBV2
j_call: TRBJ2-5
cdr3_nt: TGTGCCAGCAGTGAACTGGAGACCCAGTACTTC
cdr3_aa: CASSELETQYF

clone_size: -
d_call: TRBD2
v_call: TRBV7-2
j_call: TRBJ2-1
cdr3_nt: TGTGCCAGCAAAGTCGGGACTAGCGGGAGTAATGAGCAGTTCTTC
cdr3_aa: CASKVGTSGSNEQFF